These 25 T cell receptor beta chains were sequenced from one sample in a study of blood T cell repertoires in COVID-19. TCRdb keeps only in-frame clones here, not all; method: immunoSEQ multiplex PCR. Of around 120,000 clones in the sample, 83% were seen once. Sequenced sample: peripheral blood. The receptors here all came from a man younger than 45 with acute or convalescent COVID-19.

This chain connects TRBV11-2 to TRBJ2-3, with D possibly TRBD2 on 6 matching bases. The ends were cut back, 4 bases at V and 2 bases at J, with 7 bases in the middle. The V gene's germline CDR1 is SGHAT and CDR2 FQNNGV. The CDR3 extends over 13 amino acids. The CDR3 spells CASSSGVTDTQYF. CDR3 sequence (DNA): TGTGCCAGCAGCTCGGGAGTCACAGATACGCAGTATTTT.

This clone was detected only a few times. The chain has TRBV2 and TRBJ1-5; 8 bases line up with TRBD1. The CDR3 has 18 amino acids. The germline CDR1 and CDR2 sequences are SNHLY and FYNNEI. After removal of 5 bases from V and 0 bases from J, the junction contained 12 bases not matched to a gene. Here the CDR3 reads CASSKDRDVGYSNQPQHF. In nucleotides, the CDR3 is TGTGCCAGCAGTAAGGACAGGGATGTGGGATATAGCAATCAGCCCCAGCATTTT.

The rearrangement links TRBV11-2 to TRBJ1-6; D is unclear. The CDR3 covers 13 residues. Germline V CDR1 and CDR2: SGHAT, FQNNGV. V dropped 0 bases and J dropped 14 bases, with 11 bases sitting between them. CDR3 loop: CASSLDSLATLHF. The DNA of the CDR3 is TGTGCCAGCAGCTTAGATTCCTTAGCCACCCTCCACTTT.

This clone came up a few times. This CDR3 is CASTYGTGELFF. The DNA for the CDR3 is TGTGCCAGCACCTACGGCACCGGGGAGCTGTTTTTT. The gene calls are TRBV12-3 or TRBV12-4 and TRBJ2-2; D remains ambiguous. Between the trimmed V and J ends, which lost 7 bases and 4 bases, there was a span of 7 bases. There are 12 residues in the CDR3.

The chain links TRBV11-3 to TRBJ1-6; weak D call: TRBD1 (6 bases). V was trimmed by 5 bases and J by 3 bases, leaving 23 bases between them. This CDR3 contains 19 residues. Per germline, CDR1 SGHNT and CDR2 YENEEA. The CDR3 DNA sequence: TGTGCCAGCAGCAGACCCCACGAATTACAGGGTTACTATAATTCACCCCTCCACTTT. Translation: CASSRPHELQGYYNSPLHF.

The chain couples TRBV9 to TRBJ1-6, with 7 positions matching TRBD1. The CDR3 has 16 residues. Losses at the gene ends were 5 bases for V and 7 bases for J; bases not matched to a gene: 12. Germline V gene lookup returns CDR1 SGDLS and CDR2 YYNGEE. CDR3 sequence reads: CASSRAPGTDNSPLHF. DNA of the CDR3: TGTGCCAGCAGTAGGGCACCCGGGACAGACAATTCACCCCTCCACTTT.

The rearrangement joins TRBV6-2 or TRBV6-3 to TRBJ2-3; D perhaps matches TRBD1 (5 bases). This CDR3 is 16 amino acids long. V was shortened by 2 bases and J by 2 bases, with 14 bases between the two germline ends. The germline V gene encodes CDR1 MNHEY and CDR2 SVGEGT. The CDR3 DNA follows: TGTGCCAGCAGTTACGAGTGGGGCCTCAACACAGATACGCAGTATTTT. Translating gives CASSYEWGLNTDTQYF.

The chain employs TRBV5-1 and TRBJ1-1; D is perhaps TRBD1 (5 bases). Per germline, CDR1 SGHRS and CDR2 YFSETQ. V was cut by 1 base and J by 1 base, with 8 bases left in between. This CDR3 spans 14 amino acids. DNA for the CDR3: TGCGCCAGCAGCTTGCGGCAGGGGAACACTGAAGCTTTCTTT. Its protein is CASSLRQGNTEAFF.

The V and J genes are TRBV7-8 and TRBJ2-3; 9 bases fit TRBD2. V lost 2 bases to trimming and J lost 1 base; unmatched junction nucleotides: 1. This CDR3 spans 15 amino acids. The germline gives CDR1 SGHVS, CDR2 FQNEAQ. CDR3 nucleotide sequence: TGTGCCAGCAGCTTACGACTAGCGGGCACAGATACGCAGTATTTT. Translating gives CASSLRLAGTDTQYF.

Many counts were recorded for this clone. The chain employs TRBV7-6 and TRBJ2-1, with D possibly TRBD2 on 7 matching bases. Germline loops: CDR1 SGHVS, CDR2 FNYEAQ. The CDR3 runs 16 residues. Trimming cost V 1 base and J 9 bases, with 19 bases left between them. CDR3 in DNA: TGTGCCAGCAGCTTAGGATTCGGGGGGCCCACGGCTGAGCAGTTCTTC. Protein product: CASSLGFGGPTAEQFF.

J is TRBJ1-4 and V is TRBV19; 10 positions agree with TRBD1. CDR1 is LNHDA and CDR2 is SQIVND in the germline V gene (reference sequence). CDR3 length equals 14 residues. After removal of 6 bases from V and 5 bases from J, the junction contained 3 bases not matched to a gene. The CDR3 bases are TGTGCCAGTAGGACGGGACAGGGGAATGAAAAACTGTTTTTT. Amino acid sequence: CASRTGQGNEKLFF.

This clone was detected once. The chain carries TRBV29-1 and TRBJ2-1, with 8 bases lining up with TRBD2. This CDR3 region has 15 residues. The V segment lost 1 base and the J segment 8 bases; nucleotides outside the gene matches: 10. The germline V gene encodes CDR1 SQVTM and CDR2 ANQGSEA. CDR3 bases: TGCAGCGTTGAAGCCCGGGAGGGCCTGTCGCATGAGCAGTTCTTC. It encodes CSVEAREGLSHEQFF.

This chain uses TRBV15 with TRBJ2-7; a weak D match, TRBD2 (6 bases). Germline assignment: CDR1 LNHNV and CDR2 YYDKDF (reference sequence). The V gene lost 1 base and the J gene lost 0 bases, with 19 bases spanning the gap. The CDR3 covers 18 residues. DNA of the CDR3: TGTGCCACCAGCAGAGGTGGTTGGGGAGGCCAAAGCTCCTACGAGCAGTACGTC. Protein: CATSRGGWGGQSSYEQYV.

This clone has a single count. The CDR3 protein is CASSRGLTYNYGYTF. DNA for the CDR3: TGCGCCAGCAGCCGCGGACTGACTTATAACTATGGCTACACCTTC. The V and J genes are TRBV4-3 and TRBJ1-2; no reliable D call. The V gene's germline CDR1 is LGHNA and CDR2 YSLEER. The CDR3 totals 15 residues. Trimming left V 4 bases short and J 1 base short, with 13 bases between.

This sequence joins TRBV11-2 and TRBJ2-1, with TRBD1 as a possible D gene (5 bases). V was cut by 5 bases and J by 2 bases, with 13 bases left in between. The CDR3 spans 15 residues. The germline V gene encodes CDR1 SGHAT and CDR2 FQNNGV. This CDR3 is CASSLSQGPYNEQFF. CDR3 DNA sequence: TGTGCCAGCAGCCTGTCGCAGGGTCCCTACAATGAGCAGTTCTTC.

V gene TRBV5-6 combines with J gene TRBJ1-3; D is perhaps TRBD1 (6 bases). The CDR3 has 17 residues. Deletions cut 0 bases from V and 3 bases from J, with 16 bases between. The germline gives CDR1 SGHDT, CDR2 YYEEEE. Written as DNA, the CDR3 is TGTGCCAGCAGCTTGGCCTTCGCAGGGGAAGGTGGAAACACCATATATTTT. This gives the protein CASSLAFAGEGGNTIYF. Full variable domain (outside the CDR3, taken from reference TRBV5-6 and TRBJ1-3): DAGVTQSPTHLIKTRGQQVTLRCSPKSGHDTVSWYQQALGQGPQFIFQYYEEEERQRGNFPDRFSGHQFPNYSSELNVNALLLGDSALYLCASSLAFAGEGGNTIYFGEGSWLTVV.

The chain combines TRBV12-3 or TRBV12-4 with TRBJ1-3, with D possibly matching TRBD1 (5 bases). This CDR3 is 12 amino acids long. Trimming left V 6 bases short and J 10 bases short, with 13 bases between. The CDR3 DNA reads as TGTGCCAGCAGACCGGACACTCGGACCATATATTTT. Translated, it gives CASRPDTRTIYF.

This chain links TRBV19 with TRBJ1-1; 10 bases agree with TRBD1. V was clipped by 7 bases and J by 3 bases; unmatched bases: 2. Germline V gene sequence: CDR1 LNHDA, CDR2 SQIVND (reference sequence). This CDR3 comprises 13 residues. As DNA, the CDR3 is TGTGCCAGTATGGGACAGGGGCACACTGAAGCTTTCTTT. Amino acid sequence: CASMGQGHTEAFF.

The chain recombines TRBV7-9 with TRBJ2-1; D might be TRBD2 (5 bases). Per the germline V gene, CDR1 is SEHNR and CDR2 is FQNEAQ (reference sequence). Trimming stripped 0 bases from V and 3 bases from J, with 18 bases between. The CDR3 has 18 amino acids. The CDR3 protein is CASSLAKSWLAVYNEQFF. CDR3 bases: TGTGCCAGCAGCTTAGCAAAGTCGTGGCTAGCCGTCTACAATGAGCAGTTCTTC.

This chain uses TRBV6-2 or TRBV6-3 with TRBJ1-1, with D perhaps matching TRBD1 (6 bases). The CDR3 is made up of 13 amino acids. Trimming pared 5 bases from V and 3 bases from J, leaving 10 bases between. CDR1 is MNHEY, CDR2 SVGEGT, per germline. CDR3: CASSLGQHTEAFF. DNA for the CDR3: TGTGCCAGCAGTCTCGGACAGCACACTGAAGCTTTCTTT.

The rearrangement joins TRBV6-1 to TRBJ1-1, with D possibly matching TRBD1 (5 bases). Germline CDR1 is MNHNS and CDR2 is SASEGT. Trimming stripped 1 base from V and 3 bases from J, with 9 bases between. The CDR3 runs 14 residues. The CDR3 nucleotides read TGTGCCAGCAGTGAAGTCCGGGGGGACACTGAAGCTTTCTTT. Its translation: CASSEVRGDTEAFF.

The chain carries TRBV30 and TRBJ1-2; D gene unclear. The CDR3 has 13 residues. Germline loops: CDR1 GTSNPN, CDR2 SVGIG (reference sequence). V was clipped by 2 bases and J by 5 bases, with 12 bases between them. The DNA of the CDR3 is TGTGCCTGGAGTCAAACAGCAGGTTATGGCTACACCTTC. It translates to CAWSQTAGYGYTF.

This chain uses TRBV2 with TRBJ1-6; a possible D gene is TRBD1 (6 bases). V shed 6 bases and J shed 5 bases, with 14 bases lying between them. CDR1 SNHLY and CDR2 FYNNEI come from the germline V gene. The CDR3 runs 15 residues. The CDR3 is CASSRQGIHNSPLHF. The CDR3 DNA reads TGTGCCAGCAGCCGCCAGGGGATTCATAATTCACCCCTCCACTTT. The complete variable domain, with remaining parts taken from reference TRBV2 and TRBJ1-6, reads EPEVTQTPSHQVTQMGQEVILRCVPISNHLYFYWYRQILGQKVEFLVSFYNNEISEKSEIFDDQFSVERPDGSNFTLKIRSTKLEDSAMYFCASSRQGIHNSPLHFGNGTRLTVT.

This chain connects TRBV2 to TRBJ1-1; D not certain. Trimming shortened V by 8 bases and J by 1 base, and 8 bases separated the two germline ends. This CDR3 is 12 amino acids long. Germline V gene sequence: CDR1 SNHLY, CDR2 FYNNEI. CDR3 in amino acids: CASREANTEAFF. CDR3 bases: TGTGCCAGCCGCGAGGCGAACACTGAAGCTTTCTTT.

This clone was recorded only once. This rearrangement joins TRBV19 to TRBJ1-1; D gene unclear. The CDR3 contains 13 residues. Per the germline V gene, CDR1 is LNHDA and CDR2 is SQIVND (reference sequence). Trimming shortened V by 6 bases and J by 0 bases, and 8 bases separated the two germline ends. The DNA for the CDR3 is TGTGCCAGTAGGCTGAGCATGAACACTGAAGCTTTCTTT. It translates to CASRLSMNTEAFF.